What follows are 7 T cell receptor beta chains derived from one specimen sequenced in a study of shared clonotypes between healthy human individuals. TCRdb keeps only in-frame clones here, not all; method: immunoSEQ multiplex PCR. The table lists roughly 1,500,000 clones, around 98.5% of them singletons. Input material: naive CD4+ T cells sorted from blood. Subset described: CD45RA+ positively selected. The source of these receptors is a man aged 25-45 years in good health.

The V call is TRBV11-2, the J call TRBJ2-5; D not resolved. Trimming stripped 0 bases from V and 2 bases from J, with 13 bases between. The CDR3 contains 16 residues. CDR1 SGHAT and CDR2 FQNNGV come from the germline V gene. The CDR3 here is CASSLERYRPQETQYF. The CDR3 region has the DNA TGTGCCAGCAGCTTAGAGAGATACAGACCACAAGAGACCCAGTACTTC.

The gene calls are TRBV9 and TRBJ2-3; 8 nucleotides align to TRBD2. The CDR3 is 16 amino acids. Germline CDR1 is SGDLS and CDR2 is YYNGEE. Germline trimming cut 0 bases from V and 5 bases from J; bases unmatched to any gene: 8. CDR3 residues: CASSVGPAGDQDTQYF. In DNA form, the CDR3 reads TGTGCCAGCAGCGTAGGCCCAGCGGGAGATCAAGATACGCAGTATTTT.

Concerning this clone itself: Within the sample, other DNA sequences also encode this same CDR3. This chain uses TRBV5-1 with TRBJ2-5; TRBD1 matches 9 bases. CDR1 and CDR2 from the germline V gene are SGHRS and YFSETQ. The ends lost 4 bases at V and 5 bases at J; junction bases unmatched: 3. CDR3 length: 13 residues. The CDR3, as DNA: TGCGCCAGCAGCCCCGGGACAGGGGAGACCCAGTACTTC. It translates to CASSPGTGETQYF.

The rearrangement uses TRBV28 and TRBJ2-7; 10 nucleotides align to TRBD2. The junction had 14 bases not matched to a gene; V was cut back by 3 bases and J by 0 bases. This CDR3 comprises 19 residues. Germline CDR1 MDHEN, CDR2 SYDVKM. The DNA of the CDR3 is TGTGCCAGCAGTTTTCCCACTAGCGGGACCATCATGAGCTCCTACGAGCAGTACTTC. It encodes CASSFPTSGTIMSSYEQYF. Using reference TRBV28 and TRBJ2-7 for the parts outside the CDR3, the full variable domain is DVKVTQSSRYLVKRTGEKVFLECVQDMDHENMFWYRQDPGLGLRLIYFSYDVKMKEKGDIPEGYSVSREKKERFSLILESASTNQTSMYLCASSFPTSGTIMSSYEQYFGPGTRLTVT.

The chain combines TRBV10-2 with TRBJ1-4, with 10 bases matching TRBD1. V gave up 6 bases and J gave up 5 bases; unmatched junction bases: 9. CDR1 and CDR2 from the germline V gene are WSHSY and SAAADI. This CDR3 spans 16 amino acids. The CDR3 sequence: CASSKTPGQGNEKLFF. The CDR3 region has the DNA TGCGCCAGCAGCAAAACGCCGGGACAGGGGAATGAAAAACTGTTTTTT.

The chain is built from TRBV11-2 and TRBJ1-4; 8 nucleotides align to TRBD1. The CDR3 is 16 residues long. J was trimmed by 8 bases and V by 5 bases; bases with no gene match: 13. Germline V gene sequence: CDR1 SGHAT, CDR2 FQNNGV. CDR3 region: CASSIGQGAGEEKLFF. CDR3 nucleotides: TGTGCCAGCAGCATCGGACAGGGAGCTGGGGAAGAAAAACTGTTTTTT.

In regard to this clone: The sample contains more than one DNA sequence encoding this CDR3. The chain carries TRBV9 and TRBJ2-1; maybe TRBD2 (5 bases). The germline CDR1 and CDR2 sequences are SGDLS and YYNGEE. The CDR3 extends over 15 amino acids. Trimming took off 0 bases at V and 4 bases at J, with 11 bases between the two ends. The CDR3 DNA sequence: TGTGCCAGCAGCGTAGTATCATCGGGGTACAATGAGCAGTTCTTC. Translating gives CASSVVSSGYNEQFF.